The clone carrying this T cell receptor (beta chain) came up many times. Its antigen is unknown. This specimen comes from a study of blood T cells in healthy people across ages. The study's findings and limits: Shifts in expanded clonotypes may have been confounded by donor CMV status, which was unknown. Both higher diversity and more naive CD4+ cells marked long-lived donors when set against aged donors.

Per the germline V gene, CDR1 is DFQATT and CDR2 is SNEGSKA (reference sequence). Trimming left V 3 bases short and J 7 bases short, with 5 bases between. This CDR3 region has 10 residues. A second 7 to 11 cycle PCR used barcoded and J-beta primers. The study obtained at least 3 million CDR3-containing paired-end reads from every sample. Each CDR3 protein is one row after TCRdb ran MiXCR on the 5' RACE reads. The sample has around 800,000 distinct CDR3 sequences, 35% to 50% seen once. The gene calls are TRBV20-1 and TRBJ2-3; D is undetermined. The receptor's source is a man older than 75 in good health. The sample comprised blood. CDR3 DNA sequence: TGCAGTGCTAGCGCCAATACGCAGTATTTT. Its protein product is CSASANTQYF.